This TCR beta chain derives from a study of cytomegalovirus exposure and HLA in healthy donors. Primers included in the PCR were 60 Vbeta and 13 Jbeta primers. Assay used: immunoSEQ multiplex PCR; TCRdb lists only in-frame clones, some missing. Of 120,000 or so clones listed, 80% are singletons. In this sample, this clone turned up once. Sample: PBMCs. The receptor was isolated from a man aged 40-49 years in good health and CMV-seronegative.

CDR3: CASSLDPGVTYEQYF. The CDR3 DNA reads as TGCGCCAGCAGCTTGGACCCAGGGGTTACCTACGAGCAGTACTTC. The rearrangement joins TRBV5-1 to TRBJ2-7; weak D call: TRBD1 (6 bases). The CDR3 sequence is 15 residues long. Germline values: CDR1 SGHRS, CDR2 YFSETQ. V lost 0 bases to trimming and J lost 2 bases, with 12 bases between them.